This section outlines one TCR beta chain sequence together with its context. The protocol was immunoSEQ multiplex PCR, while the TCRdb copy is restricted to in-frame clones and leaves out a portion. This sample carries some 54,000 clones, around 94% of them seen once, and the ten largest clones take about 3.5%. The data originate from a study of T cell changes during pregnancy in multiple sclerosis. Germline lookup yields CDR1 LNHDA and CDR2 SQIVND (reference sequence). CDR3 length: 12 residues. Deletions cut 3 bases from V and 6 bases from J, with 9 bases between. This material consisted of CD8+ T cells from peripheral blood mononuclear cells, taken in the third trimester of pregnancy. The V and J genes are TRBV19 and TRBJ2-7, with a tentative D call TRBD2 (7 bases). This TCR was sampled from a female donor with multiple sclerosis, enrolled in a pregnancy study. Here the CDR3 DNA reads TGTGCCAGTAGTATGGGGGGGCGCGAGCAGTACTTC. It encodes CASSMGGREQYF.